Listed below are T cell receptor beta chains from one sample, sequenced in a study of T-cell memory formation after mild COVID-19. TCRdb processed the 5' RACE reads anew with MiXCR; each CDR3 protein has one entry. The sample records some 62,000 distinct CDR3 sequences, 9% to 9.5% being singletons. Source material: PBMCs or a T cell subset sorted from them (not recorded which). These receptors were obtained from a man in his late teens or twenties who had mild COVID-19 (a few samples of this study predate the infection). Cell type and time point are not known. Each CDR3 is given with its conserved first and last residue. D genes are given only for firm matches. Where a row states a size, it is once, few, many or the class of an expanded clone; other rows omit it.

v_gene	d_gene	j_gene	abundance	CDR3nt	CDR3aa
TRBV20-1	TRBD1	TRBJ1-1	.	TGCAGTGCTAGAGAGGGACAGGGTAACACTGAAGCTTTCTTT	CSAREGQGNTEAFF
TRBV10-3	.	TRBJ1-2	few	TGTGCCTCATCTCGAGAAAACTATGGCTACACCTTC	CASSRENYGYTF
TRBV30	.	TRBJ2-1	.	TGTGCCGCCTCCTGGGTGGATGAGCAGTTCTTC	CAASWVDEQFF
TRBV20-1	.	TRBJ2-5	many	TGCAGTGCTAGACTAGTTTCGGAGACCCAGTACTTC	CSARLVSETQYF
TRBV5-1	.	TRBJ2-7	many	TGCGCCAGCAGCTTTAATGCGGCCGACTACGAGCAGTACTTC	CASSFNAADYEQYF
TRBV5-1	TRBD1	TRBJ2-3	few	TGCGCCAGCAGACCCACCCCAGGGACAGGGAGGTCAGATACGCAGTATTTT	CASRPTPGTGRSDTQYF
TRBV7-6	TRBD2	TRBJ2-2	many	TGTGCCAGCAGCCGGACTAGCGGGGGGGCGCTGGGCACCGGGGAGCTGTTTTTT	CASSRTSGGALGTGELFF
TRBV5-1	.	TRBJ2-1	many	TGCGCCAGCAGCTCGGGGCAGGGAGACCGCAATGAGCAGTTCTTC	CASSSGQGDRNEQFF
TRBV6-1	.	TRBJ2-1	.	TGTGCCAGCAGGGGGGGACTTCGCAGCTCCTACAATGAGCAGTTCTTC	CASRGGLRSSYNEQFF
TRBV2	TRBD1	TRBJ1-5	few	TGTGCCAGCAGCACTTTGACAGGGGGGCGACAGCCCCAGCATTTT	CASSTLTGGRQPQHF
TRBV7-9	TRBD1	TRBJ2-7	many	TGTGCCAGCAGCGCAGACAGGGGGCGACCCTACGAGCAGTACTTC	CASSADRGRPYEQYF
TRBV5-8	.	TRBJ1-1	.	TGTGCCAGCAGCTTTTGGGGAGGCACTGAAGCTTTCTTT	CASSFWGGTEAFF
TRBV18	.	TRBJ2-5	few	TGTGCCAGCTCAACAGGGTACCAAGAGACCCAGTACTTC	CASSTGYQETQYF
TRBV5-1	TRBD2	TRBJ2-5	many	TGCGCCAGCAGCCCCGGGACTAGCGGGGCCCAAGAGACCCAGTACTTC	CASSPGTSGAQETQYF
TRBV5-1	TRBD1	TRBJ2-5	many	TGCGCCAGCAGCTTGGGGGACAGGAGACAAGAGACCCAGTACTTC	CASSLGDRRQETQYF
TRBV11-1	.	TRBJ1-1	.	TGTGCCAGCAGCTTAGCCCGATACACTGAAGCTTTCTTT	CASSLARYTEAFF
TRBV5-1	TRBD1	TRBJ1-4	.	TGCGCCAGCAGGGGACAGGGGGCGACAACTAATGAAAAACTGTTTTTT	CASRGQGATTNEKLFF
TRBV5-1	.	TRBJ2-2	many	TGCGCCAGCAGGCCGAGTCAGGGTGCCGGGGAGCTGTTTTTT	CASRPSQGAGELFF
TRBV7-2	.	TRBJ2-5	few	TGTGCCAGCAGCATGGGGAACCAAGAGACCCAGTACTTC	CASSMGNQETQYF
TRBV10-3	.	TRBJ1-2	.	TGTGCCATCGGCGTGATGGGGTATGGCTACACCTTC	CAIGVMGYGYTF
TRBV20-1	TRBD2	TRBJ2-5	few	TGCAGTGCTGGGGAGCGGGGACTCGAGACCCAGTACTTC	CSAGERGLETQYF
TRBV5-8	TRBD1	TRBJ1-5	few	TGTGCCAGCAGCTTTTCCGGGACAGGGGGCTTTCAGCCCCAGCATTTT	CASSFSGTGGFQPQHF
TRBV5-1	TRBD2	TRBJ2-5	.	TGCGCCAGCAGCTCGACTCGGGGGGGCCAAGAGACCCAGTACTTC	CASSSTRGGQETQYF
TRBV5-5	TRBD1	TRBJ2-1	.	TGTGCCAGCAGCTTGATGGGGACAGGGGGTAATGAGCAGTTCTTC	CASSLMGTGGNEQFF
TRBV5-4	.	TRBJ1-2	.	TGTGCCAGCAGACCCCCGGCCTCGGTATATGGCTACACCTTC	CASRPPASVYGYTF
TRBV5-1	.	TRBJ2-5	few	TGCGCCAGCAGCCTTGGGCAGGCCGCCGGGGAGACCCAGTACTTC	CASSLGQAAGETQYF
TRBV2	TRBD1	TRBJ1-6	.	TGTGCCAGCAAAACAGGGGTCAGCTCCTATAATTCACCCCTCCACTTT	CASKTGVSSYNSPLHF
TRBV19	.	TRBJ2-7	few	TGTGCCAGTAGTACGGACAGCAGAACCTACGAGCAGTACTTC	CASSTDSRTYEQYF
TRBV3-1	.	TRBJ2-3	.	TGTGCCAGCAGCCCGCAGCCTAGCACAGATACGCAGTATTTT	CASSPQPSTDTQYF
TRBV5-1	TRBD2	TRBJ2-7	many	TGCGCCAGCAGCTCCTACGGGGGGGCCTGGGAGCAGTACTTC	CASSSYGGAWEQYF
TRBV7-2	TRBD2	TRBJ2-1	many	TGTGCCAGCAGACCTCGCCCGGGGGGTACCTATGAGCAGTTCTTC	CASRPRPGGTYEQFF
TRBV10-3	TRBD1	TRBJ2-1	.	TGTGCCATCAGTGAGGCCTCGACAGGGCAGGAGCAGTTCTTC	CAISEASTGQEQFF
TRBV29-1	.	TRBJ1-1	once	TGCAGCGTGTTGAGGTTCATGAACACTGAAGCTTTCTTT	CSVLRFMNTEAFF
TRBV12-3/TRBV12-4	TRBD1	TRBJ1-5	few	TGTGCCAGCAGTTTAACCGACAGGGGGGTCGGTCAGCCCCAGCATTTT	CASSLTDRGVGQPQHF
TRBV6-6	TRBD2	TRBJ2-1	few	TGTGCCAGCAGTCCCCCAGGCGGGGGTGAGCAGTTCTTC	CASSPPGGGEQFF
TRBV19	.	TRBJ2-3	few	TGTGCCAGTAGTTCCCAGACCACCACAGATACGCAGTATTTT	CASSSQTTTDTQYF
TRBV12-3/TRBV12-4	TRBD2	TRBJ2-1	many	TGTGCCAGCAGTCACGGACTAGCGGGGGGTCCCTACAATGAGCAGTTCTTC	CASSHGLAGGPYNEQFF
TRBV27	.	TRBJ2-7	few	TGTGCCAGCAGTCCCGGACAGTTTTCCTACGAGCAGTACTTC	CASSPGQFSYEQYF
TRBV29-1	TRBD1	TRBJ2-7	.	TGCAGCGCGGGACAGGAAAAAATCGTGCAGTACTTC	CSAGQEKIVQYF
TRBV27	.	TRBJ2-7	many	TGTGCCAGCATGGGGGGGGCCTCCTACGAGCAGTACTTC	CASMGGASYEQYF
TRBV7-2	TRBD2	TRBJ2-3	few	TGTGCCAGCAGCGGGTCGAAGGAGCGGGGATTAGATACGCAGTATTTT	CASSGSKERGLDTQYF
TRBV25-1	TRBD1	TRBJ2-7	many	TGTGCCAGCGCCCCGAGGACAGGGATTAGCGAGCAGTACTTC	CASAPRTGISEQYF
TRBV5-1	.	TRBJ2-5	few	TGCGCCAGCAGCTTGGGACTAGGAGAGACCCAGTACTTC	CASSLGLGETQYF
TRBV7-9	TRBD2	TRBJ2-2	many	TGTGCCAGCAGCCCCCAGCCTAGCGGGGGAATCGGGGAGCTGTTTTTT	CASSPQPSGGIGELFF
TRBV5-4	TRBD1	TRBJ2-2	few	TGTGCCAGCAGCTTGGCCCTCACAGGGGGCAGGGACACCGGGGAGCTGTTTTTT	CASSLALTGGRDTGELFF
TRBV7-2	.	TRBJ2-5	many	TGTGCCAGCAGCTCCCCGGCCCAAGAGACCCAGTACTTC	CASSSPAQETQYF
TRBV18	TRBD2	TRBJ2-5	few	TGTGCCAGCTCAACCTTACGGGCTAGCGGTCAAGAGACCCAGTACTTC	CASSTLRASGQETQYF
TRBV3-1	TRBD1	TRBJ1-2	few	TGTGCCAGCAGCCAGGAAGACAGGGGATACACCTTC	CASSQEDRGYTF
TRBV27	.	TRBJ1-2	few	TGTGCCAGCAGTGTTTCAGCAGCGGACAGCCGCTTGTATGGCTACACCTTC	CASSVSAADSRLYGYTF
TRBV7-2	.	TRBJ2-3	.	TGTGCCAGCAGACCCTACACAGATACGCAGTATTTT	CASRPYTDTQYF
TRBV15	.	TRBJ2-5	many	TGTGCCACCAGCAGACAGGCCTTGGGAGAGACCCAGTACTTC	CATSRQALGETQYF
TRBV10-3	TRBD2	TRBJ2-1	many	TGTGCCATCAGCCCGGGGGGAGCGGGTGGGGATGAGCAGTTCTTC	CAISPGGAGGDEQFF
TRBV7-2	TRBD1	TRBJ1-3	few	TGTGCCAGCAACGACAGGGAAACCGGAAACACCATATATTTT	CASNDRETGNTIYF
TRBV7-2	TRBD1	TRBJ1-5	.	TGTGCCAGCAGCCCCGGACAAGACAGGGTGGATCAGCCCCAGCATTTT	CASSPGQDRVDQPQHF
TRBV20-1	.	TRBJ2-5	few	TGCAGTGCCTCACTCGGGGGGCGGATCCAAGAGACCCAGTACTTC	CSASLGGRIQETQYF